This T cell receptor beta chain is drawn from a study of blood T cells in healthy people across ages. This clonotype showed up just a few times. Its specificity is unknown. It was with a sample-barcoded 5' primer and a J-beta primer mix that a second PCR of roughly 7 to 12 cycles was run. A tag from a template-switch adaptor with 12 random nucleotides marked each cDNA molecule. TCRdb re-derived calls from the 5' RACE reads in MiXCR, one entry per CDR3 protein. The table has 550,000 to 800,000 distinct CDR3 sequences, under 25% seen once; the top ten hold approximately 3.6%. General study points: Expanded clonotype shifts may have been confounded, as the donors had an unknown CMV status.

The germline CDR1 and CDR2 sequences are SGHTA and FQGNSA. The CDR3 has 15 amino acids. The ends were cut back, 7 bases at V and 0 bases at J, with 14 bases in the middle. The clonotype originates from a man aged 65-85 years in good health. Sequencing was performed on blood. The chain is built from TRBV7-2 and TRBJ2-3; the D gene is possibly TRBD2 (6 bases). CDR3 in amino acids: CASTQAGSSTDTQYF. CDR3 bases: TGTGCCAGCACCCAAGCGGGCAGTAGCACAGATACGCAGTATTTT.